Below, 5 T cell receptor beta chains from the same sample are listed, as sequenced in a study of a mutant IDH1 vaccine in newly diagnosed glioma. Using immunoSEQ multiplex PCR, the repertoire was profiled, and TCRdb retains in-frame clones only, with some absent. Of tens of thousands of clones in the sample, 80% to 90% were seen once. Documented time point: week 5, during vaccination. What each vaccine dose contained was 300 ug of mutant IDH1 20-mer peptide, accompanied by topical imiquimod. Their target antigens are unknown. Sample: PBMCs, taken from a glioma patient whose treatment included an IDH1 peptide vaccine. These receptors were obtained from a man aged 40-50 years with glioma.

The rearrangement uses TRBV5-1 and TRBJ2-3; 7 bases are shared with TRBD2. Trimming at V came to 0 bases and at J to 2 bases, leaving 3 bases not matched to a gene. This CDR3 has 15 residues. Germline CDR1 and CDR2: SGHRS and YFSETQ. CDR3 DNA sequence: TGCGCCAGCAGCTTGGTCGGGGGGATCACAGATACGCAGTATTTT. Amino acid sequence: CASSLVGGITDTQYF.

This clone was observed a single time. The V call is TRBV10-2, the J call TRBJ2-7; TRBD2 aligns across 8 bases. The germline CDR1 and CDR2 sequences are WSHSY and SAAADI. The CDR3 is 14 amino acids. The V segment lost 7 bases and the J segment 3 bases; nucleotides outside the gene matches: 8. For the CDR3, the DNA is TGCGCCAGCACGGTCGGGAGGGCCCACTACGAGCAGTACTTC. Its protein is CASTVGRAHYEQYF.

The rearrangement links TRBV28 to TRBJ2-7; no definite D call. The CDR3 length is 13 residues. CDR1 and CDR2 (germline): MDHEN, SYDVKM. V lost 5 bases and J lost 1, with 9 bases in between. The CDR3 spells CASSIFLSYEQYF. The CDR3 DNA reads as TGTGCCAGCAGTATCTTTCTATCCTACGAGCAGTACTTC.

J is TRBJ2-1 and V is TRBV7-2; perhaps TRBD2 as D (5 bases). In germline, CDR1 is SGHTA, CDR2 FQGNSA. V was shortened by 3 bases and J by 5 bases, with 20 bases between the two germline ends. The CDR3 totals 17 residues. CDR3 protein: CASSLGNGIPPHNEQFF. CDR3 DNA sequence: TGTGCCAGCAGCTTGGGGAACGGGATCCCCCCCCACAATGAGCAGTTCTTC.

J is TRBJ2-3 and V is TRBV7-3; D perhaps matches TRBD1 (6 bases). The CDR3 has 16 amino acids. The V end was cut by 5 bases, the J end by 0 bases, with 15 bases between. Looked up from germline, CDR1 is SGHTA and CDR2 is FQGTGA. This CDR3 is CASSQTGQFSTDTQYF. The CDR3 DNA follows: TGTGCCAGCAGCCAAACGGGACAATTCAGCACAGATACGCAGTATTTT.